Listed below are T cell receptor beta chains from one sample, sequenced in a study of blood T cell repertoires in COVID-19. Here immunoSEQ multiplex PCR was the method, and the copy in TCRdb shows in-frame clones only, minus some. Of about 15,000 clones listed, around 74% are singletons. Sequenced: peripheral blood. These TCRs come from a man between 60 and 70 years old with acute or convalescent COVID-19. Both conserved end residues are part of each CDR3. The order of the fields is clone size, V gene, J gene, D gene, CDR3 length, CDR3 DNA, CDR3 protein. The D gene is left open where the match is weak. Expanded clones are given a class, and other clones once, few, many or no size at all.

few	TRBV10-1	TRBJ2-7	.	14	TGCGCCAGCAGTGACGGGAGCCTCTCCTACGAGCAGTACTTC	CASSDGSLSYEQYF
few	TRBV9	TRBJ1-2	TRBD1	19	TGTGCCAGCAGCCGCTCAACTTCCGGGACAGGGTTTCAAAGCTATGGCTACACCTTC	CASSRSTSGTGFQSYGYTF
.	TRBV15	TRBJ2-4	TRBD2	18	TGTGCCACCAGCAGAACGACTAGCGGGAGCCTAGCCAAAAACATTCAGTACTTC	CATSRTTSGSLAKNIQYF
.	TRBV12-5	TRBJ1-2	TRBD1	14	TGTGCTAGTGGTTTGGCCACAGGGGTCAATGGCTACACCTTC	CASGLATGVNGYTF
.	TRBV5-1	TRBJ2-2	TRBD2	16	TGCGCCAGCAGCGAGGTCGTGACTAGCGTGCCCGGGGAGCTGTTTTTT	CASSEVVTSVPGELFF
.	TRBV18	TRBJ1-2	.	13	TGTGCCAGCTCACCACAAGGCAGGGAAGGCTACACCTTC	CASSPQGREGYTF
.	TRBV4-3	TRBJ1-2	.	14	TGCGCCAGCAGCCAAGACAGGGCCAGCTATGGCTACACCTTC	CASSQDRASYGYTF
.	TRBV5-3	TRBJ2-7	.	11	TGTGCCAGAAGCCGGACTATCGAGCAGTACTTC	CARSRTIEQYF
few	TRBV5-1	TRBJ2-7	TRBD1	15	TGCGCCAGCAGCTTCGGGACAGGGACCTCCTACGAGCAGTACTTC	CASSFGTGTSYEQYF
once	TRBV18	TRBJ1-5	TRBD1	16	TGTGCCAGCTCACCCTATGGACAGGGAAGCAATCAGCCCCAGCATTTT	CASSPYGQGSNQPQHF
.	TRBV20-1	TRBJ2-7	.	11	TGCAGTGCTTGGGACAAATCCGAGCAGTACTTC	CSAWDKSEQYF
.	TRBV2	TRBJ2-3	TRBD2	15	TGTGCCAGCAACCTAGCGGGGGGGCCTGTTGATACGCAGTATTTT	CASNLAGGPVDTQYF
.	TRBV18	TRBJ1-1	TRBD1	15	TGTGCCAGCTCACCACCGACAGGGGAGCGAACTGAAGCTTTCTTT	CASSPPTGERTEAFF
.	TRBV6-5	TRBJ2-6	.	16	TGTGCCAGCAGTTACTCGGGCAGGTCCGGGGCCAACGTCCTGACTTTC	CASSYSGRSGANVLTF
.	TRBV7-2	TRBJ2-3	.	14	TGTGCCAGCAGCTTCTCCCCCTCCACAGATACGCAGTATTTT	CASSFSPSTDTQYF
.	TRBV6-5	TRBJ2-3	TRBD2	15	TGTGCCAGCAGTCGTAGCGGGGGGGCCCAAGATACGCAGTATTTT	CASSRSGGAQDTQYF
.	TRBV5-4	TRBJ2-1	TRBD2	15	TGTGCCAGCAGCTTAGGCGGGGGGGCTGGGAATGAGCAGTTCTTC	CASSLGGGAGNEQFF
.	TRBV19	TRBJ1-2	.	12	TGTGCCAGTAAGGAGGCCGCCTATGGCTACACCTTC	CASKEAAYGYTF
.	TRBV6-1	TRBJ1-2	TRBD1	15	TGTGCCAGCAGTGAAGCGGCAGGGGGCTATGGTGGCTACACCTTC	CASSEAAGGYGGYTF
few	TRBV2	TRBJ1-1	TRBD1	15	TGTGCCAGCAGTGAAACAGGGGGAGTCGGCACTGAAGCTTTCTTT	CASSETGGVGTEAFF
.	TRBV27	TRBJ1-1	.	13	TGTGCCAGCAGTTTTGGGCAGCACACTGAAGCTTTCTTT	CASSFGQHTEAFF
few	TRBV2	TRBJ1-2	.	10	TGTGCCAGCAGTGGAGGTGGCTACACCTTC	CASSGGGYTF